The 15 T cell receptor beta chains below were found in one sample sequenced in a study of blood T cell repertoires in COVID-19. Clones were sequenced by immunoSEQ multiplex PCR, and TCRdb holds only the in-frame ones, with some missing. Of 300,000 to 500,000 clones listed, 85% to 90% are singletons. The sequenced material came from PBMCs or T cells enriched from blood (not recorded which). The source is a woman in her 30s with acute COVID-19.

The rearrangement joins TRBV28 to TRBJ1-5, with D possibly being TRBD1 (5 bases). Germline V gene lookup returns CDR1 MDHEN and CDR2 SYDVKM. The length of the CDR3 is 14 residues. With 3 bases removed from V and 2 bases from J, the gap between germline ends came to 8 bases. The CDR3 sequence: CASSLWGGNQPQHF. For the CDR3, the DNA is TGTGCCAGCAGTTTGTGGGGCGGCAATCAGCCCCAGCATTTT.

This rearrangement joins TRBV5-6 to TRBJ2-2, with 7 positions matching TRBD1. Germline lookup yields CDR1 SGHDT and CDR2 YYEEEE. V gave up 4 bases and J gave up 3 bases; unmatched junction bases: 6. There are 15 residues in the CDR3. The CDR3 loop is CASSRWDSYTGELFF. The CDR3 DNA reads TGTGCCAGCAGCCGGTGGGACAGCTACACCGGGGAGCTGTTTTTT.

This clone came up a few times. This chain links TRBV6-5 with TRBJ1-1, with D possibly matching TRBD1 (5 bases). Trimming removed 0 bases from V and 3 bases from J, with 14 bases in between. CDR3 length: 16 amino acids. CDR1 and CDR2 (germline): MNHEY, SVGAGI. This chain's CDR3 is CASSYSGGAPYTEAFF. CDR3 coding DNA: TGTGCCAGCAGTTACTCGGGGGGAGCACCTTACACTGAAGCTTTCTTT.

This chain connects TRBV30 to TRBJ1-1; weak D call: TRBD1 (5 bases). The CDR3 is 16 amino acids. The germline gives CDR1 GTSNPN, CDR2 SVGIG (reference sequence). Trimming took 3 bases from V and 0 from J, leaving 17 bases between them. The CDR3 loop reads CAWRELMTDMNTEAFF. The CDR3 DNA follows: TGTGCCTGGAGGGAACTAATGACGGACATGAACACTGAAGCTTTCTTT.

V and J are TRBV4-3 and TRBJ1-3, with 8 bases that match TRBD1. Germline trimming cut 1 base from V and 4 bases from J; bases unmatched to any gene: 3. Looked up from germline, CDR1 is LGHNA and CDR2 is YSLEER. There are 15 residues in the CDR3. The CDR3 nucleotides are TGCGCCAGCAGCCAAGGGACAGGGCACGGAAACACCATATATTTT. It encodes CASSQGTGHGNTIYF.

The CDR3, as DNA: TGTGCCAGCAGTTACTCACAGGGTTACAATCAGCCCCAGCATTTT. It codes for CASSYSQGYNQPQHF. The chain carries TRBV6-2 or TRBV6-3 and TRBJ1-5; TRBD1 might be the D (6 bases). This CDR3 is 15 amino acids long. V was trimmed by 0 bases and J by 3 bases, leaving 9 bases between them. Per germline, CDR1 MNHEY and CDR2 SVGEGT.

The genes are TRBV9 and TRBJ1-2; tentative D call: TRBD1 (6 bases). This CDR3 comprises 14 residues. Germline CDR1 is SGDLS and CDR2 is YYNGEE. V was pared by 1 base and J by 4 bases, with 11 bases between. The CDR3 spells CASSVSGVGYGYTF. CDR3 sequence (DNA): TGTGCCAGCAGCGTATCAGGGGTAGGCTATGGCTACACCTTC.

This chain joins TRBV7-9 and TRBJ1-1, with TRBD1 matching 9 bases. This CDR3 spans 16 amino acids. Trimming removed 6 bases from V and 4 bases from J; junction bases left unmatched: 12. Germline CDR1 reads SEHNR; CDR2 reads FQNEAQ (reference sequence). Here the CDR3 reads CASRDPPGTGITEAFF. The CDR3 DNA follows: TGTGCCAGCAGGGACCCACCCGGGACAGGGATCACTGAAGCTTTCTTT.

CDR3 region: CASSQARESSYEQYF. In DNA form, the CDR3 reads TGCGCCAGCAGCCAAGCCCGGGAAAGCTCCTACGAGCAGTACTTC. V and J are TRBV4-1 and TRBJ2-7, with D maybe TRBD2 (5 bases). Germline CDR1 MGHRA, CDR2 YSYEKL. CDR3 length equals 15 residues. V lost 1 base to trimming and J lost 0 bases, with 10 bases between them.

The rearrangement joins TRBV5-1 to TRBJ1-6; D is ambiguous. Trimming removed 1 base at V and 9 bases at J, with 14 bases between. Germline CDR1 SGHRS, CDR2 YFSETQ. The CDR3 has 15 residues. The DNA of the CDR3 is TGCGCCAGCAGCTTGACTGGGGAGGGTGGTTCACCCCTCCACTTT. Amino acid sequence: CASSLTGEGGSPLHF.

The rearrangement links TRBV7-9 to TRBJ2-1, with 15 bases that match TRBD2. The CDR3 sequence is 17 residues long. V shed 2 bases and J 7 bases; nucleotides not matched to a gene: 6. The germline CDR1 and CDR2 sequences are SEHNR and FQNEAQ (reference sequence). The CDR3 DNA reads as TGTGCCAGCAGCTTACCCACCGGGACTAGCGGGGGGAATGAGCAGTTCTTC. Amino acid sequence: CASSLPTGTSGGNEQFF.

The chain has TRBV4-3 and TRBJ1-3, with D tentatively TRBD1 (6 bases). Per germline, CDR1 LGHNA and CDR2 YSLEER. Trimming took 1 base from V and 7 from J, leaving 8 bases between them. The CDR3 loop spans 13 amino acids. CDR3 DNA: TGCGCCAGCAGCCAAGCTACAGGGAACACCATATATTTT. Translated, it gives CASSQATGNTIYF.

This clone was seen more than once but under ten times. This chain uses TRBV29-1 with TRBJ1-5; TRBD1 might be the D (5 bases). V was shortened by 5 bases and J by 2 bases, with 10 bases between the two germline ends. This CDR3 comprises 13 residues. CDR1 and CDR2 (germline): SQVTM, ANQGSEA. The CDR3 region is CSVRGDGNQPQHF. The CDR3 DNA is TGCAGCGTTCGGGGGGATGGCAATCAGCCCCAGCATTTT. The variable domain in full, with the rest retrieved from reference TRBV29-1 and TRBJ1-5, is SAVISQKPSRDICQRGTSLTIQCQVDSQVTMMFWYRQQPGQSLTLIATANQGSEATYESGFVIDKFPISRPNLTFSTLTVSNMSPEDSSIYLCSVRGDGNQPQHFGDGTRLSIL.

This clone was recorded once. The chain links TRBV18 to TRBJ1-4; 7 bases map to TRBD1. CDR3 length equals 14 residues. Germline CDR1 reads KGHSH; CDR2 reads LQKENI. With 5 bases clipped from V and 3 bases from J, the junction kept 3 bases outside the gene matches. This chain's CDR3 is CASSADRANEKLFF. DNA for the CDR3: TGTGCCAGCTCAGCCGACAGGGCTAATGAAAAACTGTTTTTT.

The V call is TRBV12-5, the J call TRBJ2-3; 7 bases align to TRBD1. CDR3 length: 15 amino acids. Germline V CDR1 and CDR2: LGHNT, FRNRAP. Trimming removed 5 bases from V and 1 base from J; junction bases left unmatched: 6. CDR3 nucleotides: TGTGCTAGTGGTCCACGAGGACAGGGCACAGATACGCAGTATTTT. Protein sequence: CASGPRGQGTDTQYF.